This T cell receptor (beta chain) was found in a study of Ad26.COV2.S vaccination and SARS-CoV-2 variants. V shed 2 bases, J shed 7 bases, and the junction held 2 bases outside the gene matches. Looked up from germline, CDR1 is SEHNR and CDR2 is FQNEAQ (reference sequence). The CDR3 has 12 amino acids. Treatment here: roughly 19 received Ad26.COV2.S at low or high dose, single or two shots; roughly five received placebo; per-sample allocation not given. Sampling happened 63 days after the first vaccine or placebo injection. Profiling relied on immunoSEQ multiplex PCR, and the TCRdb table lists in-frame clones only, not all of them. The table has 300,000 to 350,000 clones, about 82% seen once.

The receptor was isolated from a person between 18 and 65 years old who received the Ad26.COV2.S COVID-19 vaccine or a placebo. The rearrangement joins TRBV7-9 to TRBJ2-7; 7 bases are shared with TRBD2. The input for sequencing was peripheral blood, taken in a trial of Ad26.COV2.S vaccine versus placebo. The CDR3 nucleotides are TGTGCCAGCAGCTTATGGGGAGGGGAGCAGTACTTC. Amino acid sequence: CASSLWGGEQYF.